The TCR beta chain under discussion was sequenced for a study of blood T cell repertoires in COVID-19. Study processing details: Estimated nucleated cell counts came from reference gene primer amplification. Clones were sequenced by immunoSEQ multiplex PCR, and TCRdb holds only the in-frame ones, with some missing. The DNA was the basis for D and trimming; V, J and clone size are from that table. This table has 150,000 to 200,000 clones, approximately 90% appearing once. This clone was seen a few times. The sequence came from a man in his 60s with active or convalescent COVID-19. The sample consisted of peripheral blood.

The CDR3 nucleotides read TGCGCCAGCAGCTTGTTCGGGGAGAACACTGAAGCTTTCTTT. Protein: CASSLFGENTEAFF. The V gene is TRBV5-1, the J gene TRBJ1-1; D uncertain. There are 14 residues in the CDR3. Trimming removed 1 base from V and 1 base from J, with 8 bases in between. Germline V gene lookup returns CDR1 SGHRS and CDR2 YFSETQ.